The entry that follows covers one TCR beta chain sequence. Its binding antigen is unknown. No much larger clone is present one base from it, and per-base qualities are unavailable. The entire isolated RNA was reverse transcribed using the High Capacity cDNA Reverse Transcription Kit, and thus expressed TCRB transcripts were sequenced. Deep immunoSEQ sequencing was applied to naive, central memory and regulatory T cell samples, giving an average of around 3.8 million total reads per sample. After sorted cells were lysed in RLT buffer, RNA was extracted with DNase-treated RNeasy Micro or Mini kits, with the choice depending on cell number. To prevent cross-contamination, every cell subset was processed on its own, while patient and healthy donor samples were processed together. Using the immunoSEQ multiplex PCR, TCRB sequences were amplified from cDNA into 87-bp fragments spanning the CDR3 region. Sequencing of the amplicons was performed on the Illumina HiSeq platform. From the authors' description of their analysis: PCR bias was computationally corrected using synthetic template baselines, reads within Hamming distance 2 were collapsed, and singletons that could not be merged were discarded. Reads were aligned against IMGT so that V, D and J genes, CDR3 length and insertions or deletions at six rearrangement sites could be assigned. Within each subset, clonotype counts were normalized to sorted cell number, after which true diversity and Gini coefficients were computed with the tcR R package. The overlap coefficient, calculated on TCRB nucleotide sequences, was used to measure repertoire sharing. Out-of-frame TCRB sequences from naive cells were analyzed as a proxy for the pre-selection repertoire. The immuneACCESS repertoire file appears here via TCRdb, limited to in-frame rearrangements. These files lack a portion of the clones; in checked studies, under half of the deficit traces to unresolved V genes, and the cause of the others is not known. That table supplies the V and J calls and clone size; D and trimming were determined from the DNA. The sample table holds approximately 250,000 clones, of which approximately 11% were seen once. Clones ranked in the top ten supply more than 0.015% of the sample.

CDR1 and CDR2 are drawn from the germline V gene: SGHVS, FQNEAQ. Compared with germline, V lacks 5 bases and J lacks 2 bases; bases without a gene match: 7. The CDR3 has 15 amino acids, counting the end cysteine and phenylalanine. The sequence is cut down to CDR3 DNA, 45 bases in frame from base 1. These data belong to a study of beta chain features in type 1 diabetes (dated by TCRdb to between 2018 and 2020). Concerning the study at large: Patients and healthy donors did not differ in mean age, gender distribution, total cell number or subset yield. A total of about 100,000,000 sorted cells were examined across all samples, and RNA yield correlated strongly with the number of cells per subset. In the study, recently diagnosed type 1 diabetes patients and matched healthy donors were compared on the TCRB repertoires of their sorted circulating CD4+ T cell subsets. Regulatory and stem cell-like memory subsets were obtained from only 8 patients and roughly 8 healthy donors, while naive and central memory subsets were obtained from all 30 or so donors.

Each donor gave one peripheral blood draw, averaging about 100 mL, which was collected into heparinised tubes. Using a panel that included CD45RO, CCR7, CD25, CD127, CD95 and CD27, naive, central memory, regulatory and stem cell-like memory CD4+ T cells were sorted on a BD FACSAria II. All sorted populations exceeded 98% purity. PBMCs were separated immediately by Lymphoprep density gradient centrifugation and were stained directly, without being cultured. Samples were stained and sorted in pairs, with one healthy donor and one patient per experiment, so that batch effects were minimized. Results and caveats for the whole study, not just this receptor: Naive, central memory and regulatory TCRB repertoires appeared to be more similar among patients than among healthy donors. A moderate but significant shortening of TCRB CDR3 length was observed in type 1 diabetes patients in all four CD4+ subsets. Because cDNA rather than genomic DNA was sequenced, highly expressing activated cells could have been over-represented, although no difference in activation and CD3 levels was found between groups. Only small numbers of individuals were included in the HLA sub-analyses, which left unresolved whether HLA type had any influence on TCRB rearrangement. PCR might favor shorter templates, but patient and control samples were amplified and corrected together, so any skew would affect both groups equally. Fewer insertions and more nucleotide deletions at VDJ recombination sites were observed in patients with type 1 diabetes, implying thymic rearrangement abnormalities.

The chain is encoded by TRBV7-8 joined to TRBJ2-5; a stretch of 8 junction bases matches TRBD1. The receptor was isolated from a man aged 25 to 40 with type 1 diabetes. Material: naive CD4+ T cells from blood. Per the publication, the cell subset or site label means: true naive CD4+ T cells. CDR3 reads: CASSKGQGLQETQYF. The nucleotide sequence reads TGTGCCAGCAGCAAAGGACAGGGTTTACAAGAGACCCAGTACTTC.